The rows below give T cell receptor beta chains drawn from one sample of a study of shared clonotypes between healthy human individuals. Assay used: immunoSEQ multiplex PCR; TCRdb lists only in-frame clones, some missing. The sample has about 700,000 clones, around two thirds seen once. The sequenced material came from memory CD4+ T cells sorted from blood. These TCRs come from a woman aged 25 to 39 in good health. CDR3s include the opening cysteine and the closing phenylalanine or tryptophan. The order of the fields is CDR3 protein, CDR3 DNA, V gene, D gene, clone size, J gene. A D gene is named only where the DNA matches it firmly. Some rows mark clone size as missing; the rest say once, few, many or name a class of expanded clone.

cdr3_aa: CASSRQGASSYEQYF
cdr3_nt: TGTGCCAGCAGTAGACAGGGGGCCTCCTCCTACGAGCAGTACTTC
v_call: TRBV2
d_call: TRBD1
clone_size: .
j_call: TRBJ2-7

cdr3_aa: CSVGIYRDRGRSGHEQYF
cdr3_nt: TGCAGCGTTGGAATCTACCGGGACAGGGGGCGTTCGGGCCACGAGCAGTACTTC
v_call: TRBV29-1
d_call: TRBD1
clone_size: .
j_call: TRBJ2-7

cdr3_aa: CASSLGRDRGYNEQFF
cdr3_nt: TGTGCCAGCAGCTTAGGCCGGGACAGGGGGTACAATGAGCAGTTCTTC
v_call: TRBV11-3
d_call: TRBD1
clone_size: .
j_call: TRBJ2-1

cdr3_aa: CASRSLSQPQHF
cdr3_nt: TGTGCCAGCAGATCCCTGAGCCAGCCCCAGCATTTT
v_call: TRBV28
d_call: .
clone_size: .
j_call: TRBJ1-5

cdr3_aa: CARSSDRARDDQPQHF
cdr3_nt: TGTGCCAGAAGCTCGGATCGGGCCAGGGACGATCAGCCCCAGCATTTT
v_call: TRBV5-3
d_call: .
clone_size: .
j_call: TRBJ1-5

cdr3_aa: CASSPLQGETEAFF
cdr3_nt: TGTGCCAGCTCACCACTACAGGGGGAAACTGAAGCTTTCTTT
v_call: TRBV18
d_call: TRBD1
clone_size: .
j_call: TRBJ1-1

cdr3_aa: CASSFSRPMNTEAFF
cdr3_nt: TGTGCCAGCAGTTTTTCACGACCCATGAACACTGAAGCTTTCTTT
v_call: TRBV28
d_call: .
clone_size: .
j_call: TRBJ1-1

cdr3_aa: CASRRLAVSQETQYF
cdr3_nt: TGTGCCAGTAGGAGACTAGCGGTATCCCAAGAGACCCAGTACTTC
v_call: TRBV19
d_call: TRBD2
clone_size: once
j_call: TRBJ2-5

cdr3_aa: CASSLGGLAPQETQYF
cdr3_nt: TGTGCCAGCAGCTTAGGGGGACTAGCGCCGCAAGAGACCCAGTACTTC
v_call: TRBV11-3
d_call: TRBD2
clone_size: .
j_call: TRBJ2-5

cdr3_aa: CASSLAMGTGGYTF
cdr3_nt: TGTGCCAGCAGCTTAGCGATGGGGACTGGTGGCTACACCTTC
v_call: TRBV7-2
d_call: .
clone_size: .
j_call: TRBJ1-2

cdr3_aa: CASSLGLAGVAQTQYF
cdr3_nt: TGTGCCAGCAGCTTAGGTCTAGCGGGAGTGGCTCAGACCCAGTACTTC
v_call: TRBV11-2
d_call: TRBD2
clone_size: few
j_call: TRBJ2-5

cdr3_aa: CASSAQGIGYTF
cdr3_nt: TGTGCCAGTAGTGCCCAGGGAATCGGCTACACCTTC
v_call: TRBV19
d_call: .
clone_size: .
j_call: TRBJ1-2

cdr3_aa: CASSGGEATNEKLFF
cdr3_nt: TGTGCCAGCAGTGGGGGGGAAGCAACTAATGAAAAACTGTTTTTT
v_call: TRBV2
d_call: .
clone_size: .
j_call: TRBJ1-4

cdr3_aa: CASSVGVGVNIQYF
cdr3_nt: TGTGCCAGCAGCGTAGGGGTGGGAGTAAACATTCAGTACTTC
v_call: TRBV9
d_call: .
clone_size: .
j_call: TRBJ2-4

cdr3_aa: CASSPSIGGTGDQPQHF
cdr3_nt: TGTGCCAGCAGCCCCTCAATCGGGGGAACCGGGGATCAGCCCCAGCATTTT
v_call: TRBV4-2
d_call: .
clone_size: few
j_call: TRBJ1-5

cdr3_aa: CASNEGQGSGANVLTF
cdr3_nt: TGTGCCAGCAATGAAGGACAGGGGTCGGGGGCCAACGTCCTGACTTTC
v_call: TRBV2
d_call: TRBD1
clone_size: .
j_call: TRBJ2-6

cdr3_aa: CASSNPSTDTQYF
cdr3_nt: TGTGCCAGCAGCAACCCTAGCACAGATACGCAGTATTTT
v_call: TRBV11-2
d_call: .
clone_size: .
j_call: TRBJ2-3

cdr3_aa: CASSEPPRREQYF
cdr3_nt: TGTGCCAGCAGTGAACCGCCGCGGCGCGAGCAGTACTTC
v_call: TRBV6-1
d_call: .
clone_size: many
j_call: TRBJ2-7

cdr3_aa: CASSFGQGNEKLFF
cdr3_nt: TGCGCCAGCAGCTTTGGGCAGGGAAATGAAAAACTGTTTTTT
v_call: TRBV5-1
d_call: .
clone_size: .
j_call: TRBJ1-4

cdr3_aa: CASSKGTGGLYSNQPQHF
cdr3_nt: TGTGCCAGCAGCAAGGGGACAGGGGGCCTCTATAGCAATCAGCCCCAGCATTTT
v_call: TRBV7-9
d_call: TRBD1
clone_size: .
j_call: TRBJ1-5

cdr3_aa: CASSAGTGKWYGYTF
cdr3_nt: TGTGCCAGCAGCGCCGGGACAGGAAAATGGTATGGCTACACCTTC
v_call: TRBV9
d_call: TRBD1
clone_size: few
j_call: TRBJ1-2

cdr3_aa: CASSSGLAGREQYF
cdr3_nt: TGTGCCAGCAGTTCGGGACTAGCGGGAAGGGAGCAGTACTTC
v_call: TRBV27
d_call: TRBD2
clone_size: .
j_call: TRBJ2-7

cdr3_aa: CASSVNLETQYF
cdr3_nt: TGTGCCAGCAGCGTTAACTTGGAGACCCAGTACTTC
v_call: TRBV9
d_call: .
clone_size: many
j_call: TRBJ2-5

cdr3_aa: CASSEYNRGSEKLFF
cdr3_nt: TGTGCCAGCAGTGAATATAACAGGGGGAGTGAAAAACTGTTTTTT
v_call: TRBV2
d_call: TRBD1
clone_size: few
j_call: TRBJ1-4

cdr3_aa: CATSPREGRGRFNYGYTF
cdr3_nt: TGTGCCACCAGCCCGCGGGAAGGCAGGGGGCGATTTAACTATGGCTACACCTTC
v_call: TRBV15
d_call: TRBD1
clone_size: .
j_call: TRBJ1-2

cdr3_aa: CASSSNRGRETEAFF
cdr3_nt: TGTGCCAGCAGCTCAAACAGGGGGCGAGAGACTGAAGCTTTCTTT
v_call: TRBV11-2
d_call: TRBD1
clone_size: .
j_call: TRBJ1-1

cdr3_aa: CASHSGSTDTQYF
cdr3_nt: TGTGCCAGCCATTCGGGCAGCACAGATACGCAGTATTTT
v_call: TRBV28
d_call: .
clone_size: .
j_call: TRBJ2-3

cdr3_aa: CASSSTGLGTEAFF
cdr3_nt: TGTGCCAGCAGTTCCACAGGGCTTGGCACTGAAGCTTTCTTT
v_call: TRBV25-1
d_call: .
clone_size: .
j_call: TRBJ1-1

cdr3_aa: CASTPGPTAGGYTF
cdr3_nt: TGTGCCAGCACCCCGGGCCCCACGGCGGGTGGCTACACCTTC
v_call: TRBV6-6
d_call: .
clone_size: few
j_call: TRBJ1-2

cdr3_aa: CASSATTAGWADTQYF
cdr3_nt: TGTGCCAGCAGTGCAACCACAGCGGGATGGGCAGATACGCAGTATTTT
v_call: TRBV2
d_call: TRBD2
clone_size: .
j_call: TRBJ2-3

cdr3_aa: CASSGWGPNTEAFF
cdr3_nt: TGTGCCAGCAGTGGGTGGGGTCCGAACACTGAAGCTTTCTTT
v_call: TRBV6-1
d_call: .
clone_size: .
j_call: TRBJ1-1

cdr3_aa: CASAPTGGVQPQHF
cdr3_nt: TGTGCCAGCGCGCCAACAGGGGGCGTTCAGCCCCAGCATTTT
v_call: TRBV2
d_call: TRBD1
clone_size: .
j_call: TRBJ1-5

cdr3_aa: CASRLHSYEQYF
cdr3_nt: TGTGCCTCCCGCCTGCACTCCTACGAGCAGTACTTC
v_call: TRBV30
d_call: .
clone_size: few
j_call: TRBJ2-7

cdr3_aa: CASSLGGAADEQFF
cdr3_nt: TGTGCCAGCAGCTTAGGAGGAGCGGCCGATGAGCAGTTCTTC
v_call: TRBV7-7
d_call: .
clone_size: .
j_call: TRBJ2-1

cdr3_aa: CASSLRGGSGRARSDTQYF
cdr3_nt: TGTGCCAGCAGCTTACGAGGAGGTAGCGGGAGGGCCCGGTCAGATACGCAGTATTTT
v_call: TRBV11-3
d_call: TRBD2
clone_size: .
j_call: TRBJ2-3

cdr3_aa: CASSYGSEGANTIYF
cdr3_nt: TGCGCCAGCAGCTACGGCTCCGAGGGGGCAAACACCATATATTTT
v_call: TRBV5-1
d_call: TRBD1
clone_size: .
j_call: TRBJ1-3

cdr3_aa: CSVGAGEYEQYF
cdr3_nt: TGCAGCGTAGGCGCAGGGGAATACGAGCAGTACTTC
v_call: TRBV29-1
d_call: .
clone_size: .
j_call: TRBJ2-7

cdr3_aa: CAISEGNEQFF
cdr3_nt: TGTGCCATCAGTGAAGGAAATGAGCAGTTCTTC
v_call: TRBV10-3
d_call: .
clone_size: .
j_call: TRBJ2-1

cdr3_aa: CATNSRPRIGTQYF
cdr3_nt: TGTGCCACCAACTCCCGCCCTAGGATAGGTACGCAGTATTTT
v_call: TRBV19
d_call: .
clone_size: .
j_call: TRBJ2-3

cdr3_aa: CASSANRDGYTF
cdr3_nt: TGTGCCAGCAGTGCCAACAGGGATGGCTACACCTTC
v_call: TRBV28
d_call: .
clone_size: few
j_call: TRBJ1-2

cdr3_aa: CASSGTGGLGEQYF
cdr3_nt: TGTGCCAGCAGTGGGACAGGGGGGTTGGGCGAGCAGTACTTC
v_call: TRBV28
d_call: TRBD1
clone_size: .
j_call: TRBJ2-7

cdr3_aa: CASSPAAGLAGGLYNEQFF
cdr3_nt: TGTGCCAGCAGCCCCGCTGCCGGACTAGCGGGAGGTCTATACAATGAGCAGTTCTTC
v_call: TRBV13
d_call: TRBD2
clone_size: .
j_call: TRBJ2-1

cdr3_aa: CASSRTGVGEKLFF
cdr3_nt: TGTGCCAGCAGCCGAACAGGGGTTGGTGAAAAACTGTTTTTT
v_call: TRBV7-9
d_call: TRBD1
clone_size: .
j_call: TRBJ1-4

cdr3_aa: CASSSGSGKQFF
cdr3_nt: TGTGCCAGCAGTTCCGGGTCCGGGAAGCAGTTCTTC
v_call: TRBV2
d_call: .
clone_size: .
j_call: TRBJ2-1

cdr3_aa: CASSLVGGGASRAGEQYF
cdr3_nt: TGTGCCAGCAGCTTAGTCGGCGGTGGAGCTAGTCGAGCCGGCGAGCAGTACTTC
v_call: TRBV7-2
d_call: .
clone_size: .
j_call: TRBJ2-7

cdr3_aa: CAWSVMSDNQPQHF
cdr3_nt: TGTGCCTGGAGTGTAATGTCAGACAATCAGCCCCAGCATTTT
v_call: TRBV30
d_call: .
clone_size: .
j_call: TRBJ1-5

cdr3_aa: CAWRGDRSLGEQFF
cdr3_nt: TGTGCCTGGAGGGGAGATAGGAGCCTAGGGGAGCAGTTCTTC
v_call: TRBV30
d_call: .
clone_size: .
j_call: TRBJ2-1

cdr3_aa: CASSPRGRPNYGYTF
cdr3_nt: TGTGCCAGCAGTCCCAGAGGCAGACCGAACTATGGCTACACCTTC
v_call: TRBV28
d_call: .
clone_size: .
j_call: TRBJ1-2

cdr3_aa: CASSQGTSTDTQYF
cdr3_nt: TGTGCCAGCAGCCAAGGGACGAGCACAGATACGCAGTATTTT
v_call: TRBV4-2
d_call: .
clone_size: many
j_call: TRBJ2-3

cdr3_aa: CASSVRRGGLYGYTF
cdr3_nt: TGTGCCAGCAGTGTTCGCCGGGGGGGCCTGTATGGCTACACCTTC
v_call: TRBV6-4
d_call: .
clone_size: .
j_call: TRBJ1-2

cdr3_aa: CASSQGTPDREFEQYF
cdr3_nt: TGTGCCAGCAGCCAAGGTACCCCGGACAGGGAATTCGAGCAGTACTTC
v_call: TRBV11-2
d_call: TRBD1
clone_size: .
j_call: TRBJ2-7

cdr3_aa: CASSLPQVAQPQHF
cdr3_nt: TGTGCCAGCAGTTTGCCACAGGTCGCGCAGCCCCAGCATTTT
v_call: TRBV28
d_call: .
clone_size: .
j_call: TRBJ1-5

cdr3_aa: CASSLYSQETQYF
cdr3_nt: TGTGCCAGCAGCTTATACAGCCAAGAGACCCAGTACTTC
v_call: TRBV7-3
d_call: .
clone_size: .
j_call: TRBJ2-5